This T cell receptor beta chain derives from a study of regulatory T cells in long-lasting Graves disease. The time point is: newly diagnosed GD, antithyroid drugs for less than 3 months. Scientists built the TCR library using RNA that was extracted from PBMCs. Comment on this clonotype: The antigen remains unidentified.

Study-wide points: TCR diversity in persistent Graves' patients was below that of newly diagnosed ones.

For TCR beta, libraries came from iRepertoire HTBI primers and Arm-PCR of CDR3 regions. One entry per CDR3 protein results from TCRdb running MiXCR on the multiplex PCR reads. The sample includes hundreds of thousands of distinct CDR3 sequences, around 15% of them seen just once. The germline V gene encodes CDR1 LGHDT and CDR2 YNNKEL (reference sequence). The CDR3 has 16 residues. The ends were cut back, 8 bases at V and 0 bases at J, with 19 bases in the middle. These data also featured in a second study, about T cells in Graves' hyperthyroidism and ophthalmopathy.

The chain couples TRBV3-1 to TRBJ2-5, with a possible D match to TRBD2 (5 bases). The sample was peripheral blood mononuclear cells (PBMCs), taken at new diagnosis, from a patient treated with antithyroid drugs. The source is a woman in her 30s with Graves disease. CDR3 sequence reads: CASHPPGDKYQETQYF. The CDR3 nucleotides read TGTGCCAGCCACCCCCCCGGGGATAAGTACCAAGAGACCCAGTACTTC.